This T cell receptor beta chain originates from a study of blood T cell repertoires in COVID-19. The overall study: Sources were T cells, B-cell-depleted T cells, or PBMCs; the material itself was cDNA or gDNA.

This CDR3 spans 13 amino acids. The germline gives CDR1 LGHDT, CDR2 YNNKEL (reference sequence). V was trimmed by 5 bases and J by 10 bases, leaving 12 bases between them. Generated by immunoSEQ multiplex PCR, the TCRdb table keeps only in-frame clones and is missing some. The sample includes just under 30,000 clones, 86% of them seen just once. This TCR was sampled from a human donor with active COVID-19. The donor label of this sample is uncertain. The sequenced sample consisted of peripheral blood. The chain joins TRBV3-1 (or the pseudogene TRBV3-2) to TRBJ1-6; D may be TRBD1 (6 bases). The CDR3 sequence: CASSSTGKSPLHF. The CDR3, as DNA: TGTGCCAGCAGCTCTACAGGGAAATCACCCCTCCACTTT.